A single sample gave rise to the 26 T cell receptor beta chains below, sequenced in a study of tumor and adjacent non-tumor tissue in lung cancer. A modified ARM-PCR protocol with three rounds of nested PCR amplified TCRbeta. TCRdb redid the calling of the multiplex PCR reads with MiXCR, one entry per CDR3 protein. The sample has fewer than 85,000 distinct CDR3 sequences; 75% to 90% are singletons. RNA was extracted from bulk tissue without any cell sorting. Source material: lung tumor tissue. The receptors originated from a woman in her forties or fifties with non-small cell lung cancer.

With respect to this clonotype: Germline is not matched at one junction end, which may reflect a read error. The genes are TRBV6-2 or TRBV6-3 and TRBJ2-3; no clear D gene. Germline CDR1 is MNHEY and CDR2 is SVGEGT. The CDR3 has 11 residues. CDR3 protein: CASLRADMQYF. The CDR3 region has the DNA TGTGCCAGCCTAAGGGCAGATATGCAGTATTTT.

Comment on this clonotype: One end of the junction does not line up with germline, which may come from a read error. The chain recombines TRBV6-2 or TRBV6-3 with TRBJ1-5; TRBD1 might be the D (5 bases). Germline CDR1 is MNHEY and CDR2 is SVGEGT. This CDR3 region has 13 residues. The CDR3 DNA reads as TGTGCTAGCAGCGTGACAGAGAATCAGCCCCAACATTTT. This translates into CASSVTENQPQHF.

Remarks on this clonotype: The junction and the germline gene differ at one end; a read error may be behind it. The chain couples TRBV7-2 to TRBJ1-5, with no clear D. The CDR3 is 12 residues long. Germline V gene data show CDR1 as SGHTA and CDR2 as FQGNSA. The CDR3, as DNA: TGTGCCAACAGCTTAGGAGATCAGCCCCAGCATTTT. As protein: CANSLGDQPQHF. Variable domain in full (rest from reference TRBV7-2 and TRBJ1-5): GAGVSQSPSNKVTEKGKDVELRCDPISGHTALYWYRQSLGQGLEFLIYFQGNSAPDKSGLPSDRFSAERTGGSVSTLTIQRTQQEDSAVYLCANSLGDQPQHFGDGTRLSIL.

A word on this clonotype: One end of the junction varies from germline; a read error may be responsible. The gene calls are TRBV5-6 and TRBJ1-5; tentative D call: TRBD1 (6 bases). The length of the CDR3 is 17 residues. Per the germline V gene, CDR1 is SGHDT and CDR2 is YYEEEE. The CDR3 loop is CANSLNRDLNSNQPPHF. The CDR3, as DNA: TGTGCCAACAGCTTAAACAGGGACTTGAATAGCAATCAGCCCCCGCATTTT. The variable domain in full, completed from reference TRBV5-6 and TRBJ1-5, reads DAGVTQSPTHLIKTRGQQVTLRCSPKSGHDTVSWYQQALGQGPQFIFQYYEEEERQRGNFPDRFSGHQFPNYSSELNVNALLLGDSALYLCANSLNRDLNSNQPPHFGDGTRLSIL.

With regard to this clonotype: A junction boundary mismatches the germline segment, possibly from a read error. The CDR3 reads CTSIYSGGNRGTGELFF. The CDR3, as DNA: TGTACCAGCATTTACTCGGGGGGGAATCGCGGCACCGGGGAGCTGTTTTTT. The chain combines TRBV6-2 or TRBV6-3 with TRBJ2-2; TRBD2 matches at 8 bases. Germline V lookup: CDR1 MNHEY, CDR2 SVGEGT. The CDR3 has 17 residues.

This clonotype was observed many times. A much larger clonotype is one base distant, so this may be a read error. The V call is TRBV29-1, the J call TRBJ1-1, with D uncertain. Trimming took 4 bases from V and 3 from J, leaving 15 bases between them. CDR1 is SQVTM, CDR2 ANQGSEA, per germline. The CDR3 extends over 14 amino acids. CDR3 residues: CSVANTAMDTEAFF. CDR3 in DNA: TGCAGCGTTGCAAACACCGCCATGGACACTGAAGCTTTCTTT.

For this clonotype: At one of its ends the junction is not consistent with the germline gene, which may arise from a read error. This chain links TRBV20-1 with TRBJ2-1; D could derive from TRBD1 or TRBD2 (6 bases each). This CDR3 is built from 16 residues. Per germline, CDR1 DFQATT and CDR2 SNEGSKA (reference sequence). The CDR3 DNA sequence: TGCGGTGCTAGAGATCTTTTGAGACAGGACTACAATGAGGAATTCTTC. Protein product: CGARDLLRQDYNEEFF.

Of note for this clonotype: Because the CDR3 is missing its conserved closing phenylalanine or tryptophan, this is likely a read error. CDR3 nucleotides: TGCAGTGCTCCCCAAAAATCGTCTAGCGGGAGGACAGATACCCAGTATTGT. Translating gives CSAPQKSSSGRTDTQYC. The rearrangement joins TRBV20-1 to TRBJ2-3; 11 bases fit TRBD2. Germline loops: CDR1 DFQATT, CDR2 SNEGSKA (reference sequence). This CDR3 has 17 amino acids.

The V and J genes are TRBV7-9 and TRBJ1-2, with a possible D match to TRBD1 (6 bases). This CDR3 comprises 14 residues. The germline V gene encodes CDR1 SEHNR and CDR2 FQNEAQ (reference sequence). V dropped 5 bases and J dropped 11 bases, with 21 bases sitting between them. Here the CDR3 reads CASSLGHSSLGYTF. The CDR3 DNA follows: TGTGCCAGCAGCCTGGGACACTCCAGCCTTGGTTACACCTTC. The full variable domain, rest sourced from reference TRBV7-9 and TRBJ1-2, is DTGVSQNPRHKITKRGQNVTFRCDPISEHNRLYWYRQTLGQGPEFLTYFQNEAQLEKSRLLSDRFSAERPKGSFSTLEIQRTEQGDSAMYLCASSLGHSSLGYTFGSGTRLTVV.

About this clonotype itself: No conserved phenylalanine or tryptophan is present at the end of the CDR3, so a read error is the likely explanation. The gene calls are TRBV6-2 or TRBV6-3 and TRBJ1-6, with D maybe TRBD1 (5 bases). The V gene lost 6 bases and the J gene lost 10 bases, with 10 bases spanning the gap. The CDR3 is 12 amino acids. Germline lookup yields CDR1 MNHEY and CDR2 SVGEGT. DNA of the CDR3: TGTGCCAGCAGAGACAGCGTATCACCCCTCCACGTT. Translation: CASRDSVSPLHV.

A note on this clonotype: One end of the junction is discordant with germline, which a read error may explain. V usage is TRBV28 and J usage is TRBJ2-7; perhaps TRBD2 as D (5 bases). This CDR3 spans 14 amino acids. Germline CDR1 reads MDHEN; CDR2 reads SYDVKM. The CDR3 region has the DNA TGTCCCAGCAGTTCTTGGACGGAGGCCTACGAGCAGTACTTC. This sequence encodes CPSSSWTEAYEQYF.

In the case of this clonotype: The junction shows a germline mismatch at one end, possibly a read error. The rearrangement joins TRBV6-2 or TRBV6-3 to TRBJ2-3; D ambiguous. The CDR3 consists of 12 residues. Germline CDR1 reads MNHEY; CDR2 reads SVGEGT. As DNA, the CDR3 is TGTGTCAGCAGCCCCGTAACAGATACGCAGTATTTT. It is translated as CVSSPVTDTQYF.

This clonotype was recorded once. One junction end disagrees with the germline gene, perhaps due to a read error. The rearrangement uses TRBV20-1 and TRBJ1-1, with a weak D call TRBD1 (6 bases). The CDR3 consists of 17 residues. CDR1 is DFQATT and CDR2 is SNEGSKA in the germline V gene (reference sequence). CDR3 sequence: CSARDRGQGSRNTEAFF. In DNA form, the CDR3 reads TGTAGTGCTAGAGATCGTGGGCAGGGGAGCAGGAACACTGAAGCTTTCTTT.

This clonotype appeared once. The chain employs TRBV10-3 and TRBJ2-7, with D possibly TRBD2 on 5 matching bases. Germline CDR1 ENHRY, CDR2 SYGVKD. Trimming cost V 10 bases and J 5 bases, with 18 bases left between them. This CDR3 is built from 13 residues. The chain's CDR3 is CAKERTAHHEQYF. CDR3 DNA: TGTGCCAAGGAGCGGACCGCTCATCACGAGCAGTACTTC.

In this sample, this clonotype turned up a few times. A read error may explain this, as a much larger clone is one base away. The J gene is TRBJ2-2, the V gene TRBV4-1, with 10 nucleotides matching TRBD2. The CDR3 is 15 amino acids. From germline, CDR1 is MGHRA and CDR2 YSYEKL. V trimming: 4 bases; J trimming: 1 base; junction bases outside the gene matches: 0. CDR3 coding DNA: TGCGCCAGCAGCCGGACTAGCGGGAACACCGGGGAGCTGTTTTTT. Its translation is CASSRTSGNTGELFF.

This chain joins TRBV28 and TRBJ1-1, with D unresolved. Trimming removed 6 bases from V and 4 bases from J, with 15 bases in between. CDR1 is MDHEN, CDR2 SYDVKM, per germline. The CDR3 loop spans 14 amino acids. The CDR3 loop reads CASSTLGKSTEAFF. The CDR3 DNA reads as TGTGCCAGCAGCACTTTAGGGAAATCCACTGAAGCTTTCTTT.

In the case of this clonotype: A clone one base away is much larger, so this may be a read error. The J gene is TRBJ1-5, the V gene TRBV19, with D tentatively TRBD1 (5 bases). This CDR3 is 15 amino acids long. Germline loops: CDR1 LNHDA, CDR2 SQIVND (reference sequence). Trimming removed 7 bases at V and 0 bases at J, with 13 bases between. The CDR3 region is CASIWGTDSNQPQHF. The DNA for the CDR3 is TGTGCCAGTATTTGGGGCACCGATAGCAATCAGCCCCAGCATTTT.

Of note for this clonotype: It may be a read error: a sequence one base away is much more abundant. V gene TRBV2 combines with J gene TRBJ2-7; D gene uncertain. The CDR3 loop spans 14 amino acids. Germline-derived CDR1 and CDR2 are SNHLY and FYNNEI. CDR3: CASRMTQSSDEQYF. The DNA of the CDR3 is TGTGCCAGCAGGATGACCCAAAGCTCCGACGAGCAGTACTTC.

A remark on this clonotype: The junction differs from germline at one of its ends, possibly a read error. The V and J genes are TRBV20-1 and TRBJ2-1; the D is unclear. This CDR3 is built from 12 residues. Germline-derived CDR1 and CDR2 are DFQATT and SNEGSKA (reference sequence). This CDR3 is CNATSWNDEQFF. The DNA of the CDR3 is TGCAATGCTACTTCCTGGAATGATGAGCAGTTCTTC.

This clonotype has just one count. Mismatch with germline at one junction end may stem from a read error. V is TRBV29-1 and J is TRBJ1-2; weak D call: TRBD1 (5 bases). The CDR3 is 11 residues long. Germline CDR1 SQVTM, CDR2 ANQGSEA. CDR3 in amino acids: CSVPGFYGYTF. The CDR3 DNA sequence: TGCAGCGTGCCAGGGTTCTATGGTTACACCTTC. The whole variable domain, filled in from reference TRBV29-1 and TRBJ1-2, reads SAVISQKPSRDICQRGTSLTIQCQVDSQVTMMFWYRQQPGQSLTLIATANQGSEATYESGFVIDKFPISRPNLTFSTLTVSNMSPEDSSIYLCSVPGFYGYTFGSGTRLTVV.

Regarding this clonotype: Germline and junction disagree at one end, which may indicate a read error. The genes are TRBV20-1 and TRBJ2-7, with no clear D. This CDR3 has 15 residues. The V gene's germline CDR1 is DFQATT and CDR2 SNEGSKA (reference sequence). This chain's CDR3 is CSARDSWRTSYGQYF. Written as DNA, the CDR3 is TGCAGTGCTAGAGACTCATGGCGAACCTCCTACGGGCAGTACTTC.

In regard to this clonotype: A junction end diverges from the germline sequence, so it may reflect a read error. V gene TRBV4-3 combines with J gene TRBJ2-1; 13 bases fit TRBD2. The germline V gene encodes CDR1 LGHNA and CDR2 YSLEER. CDR3 length: 17 amino acids. The CDR3 DNA sequence: TGCTCCAGCAGCAAGACTTCGGGACTAGCGGGAACCCATGAGCAGTTCTTC. Translating gives CSSSKTSGLAGTHEQFF.

This rearrangement joins TRBV11-2 to TRBJ2-2, with no clear D. The CDR3 has 14 residues. Germline CDR1 reads SGHAT; CDR2 reads FQNNGV. CDR3 loop: CTSSKYWDTGELFF. The CDR3 nucleotides are TGTACAAGCAGCAAATACTGGGACACCGGGGAGCTGTTTTTT.

This rearrangement joins TRBV29-1 to TRBJ2-7; tentatively, D is TRBD1 (5 bases). V lost 7 bases, J lost 2 bases, and 15 bases lay in between. The length of the CDR3 is 13 residues. Germline CDR1 reads SQVTM; CDR2 reads ANQGSEA. The CDR3 sequence: CSDQGIGTYEQYF. CDR3 nucleotide sequence: TGCAGCGATCAGGGCATAGGCACCTACGAGCAGTACTTC.

This clonotype was counted between two and nine times. The CDR3 ends on some other residue instead of the conserved phenylalanine or tryptophan, so this is likely a read error. The V and J genes are TRBV6-6 and TRBJ2-1; 10 bases are a match to TRBD2. Germline CDR1 and CDR2: MNHNY and SVGAGI (reference sequence). This CDR3 comprises 15 residues. This CDR3 reads CANSYASGSDNEQFS. DNA for the CDR3: TGTGCCAACAGTTACGCTAGCGGGAGTGACAATGAGCAGTTCTCC.

With respect to this clonotype: The CDR3 ends on some other residue instead of the conserved phenylalanine or tryptophan, so this is likely a read error. The chain recombines TRBV11-2 with TRBJ2-1; 10 nucleotides line up with TRBD2. Germline CDR1 and CDR2: SGHAT and FQNNGV. This CDR3 region has 15 residues. Here the CDR3 reads CARSFIAGGHNEQFI. CDR3 DNA: TGTGCCCGCAGCTTTATAGCGGGAGGACACAATGAGCAGTTCATC.